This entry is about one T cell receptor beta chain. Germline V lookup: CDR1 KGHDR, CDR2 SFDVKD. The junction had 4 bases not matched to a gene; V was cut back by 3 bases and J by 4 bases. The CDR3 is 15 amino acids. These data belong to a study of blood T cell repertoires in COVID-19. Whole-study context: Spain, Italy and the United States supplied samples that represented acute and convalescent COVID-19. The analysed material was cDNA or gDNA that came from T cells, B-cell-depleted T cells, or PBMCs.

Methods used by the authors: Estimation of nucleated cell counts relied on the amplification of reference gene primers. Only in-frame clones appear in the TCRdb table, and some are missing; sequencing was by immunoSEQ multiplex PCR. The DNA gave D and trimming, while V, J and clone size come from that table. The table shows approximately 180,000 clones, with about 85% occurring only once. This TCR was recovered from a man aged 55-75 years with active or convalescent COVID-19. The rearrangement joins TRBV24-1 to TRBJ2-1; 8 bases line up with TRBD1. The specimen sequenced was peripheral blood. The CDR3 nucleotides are TGTGCCACCAGTGATCGGACAGGGACATACAATGAGCAGTTCTTC. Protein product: CATSDRTGTYNEQFF.